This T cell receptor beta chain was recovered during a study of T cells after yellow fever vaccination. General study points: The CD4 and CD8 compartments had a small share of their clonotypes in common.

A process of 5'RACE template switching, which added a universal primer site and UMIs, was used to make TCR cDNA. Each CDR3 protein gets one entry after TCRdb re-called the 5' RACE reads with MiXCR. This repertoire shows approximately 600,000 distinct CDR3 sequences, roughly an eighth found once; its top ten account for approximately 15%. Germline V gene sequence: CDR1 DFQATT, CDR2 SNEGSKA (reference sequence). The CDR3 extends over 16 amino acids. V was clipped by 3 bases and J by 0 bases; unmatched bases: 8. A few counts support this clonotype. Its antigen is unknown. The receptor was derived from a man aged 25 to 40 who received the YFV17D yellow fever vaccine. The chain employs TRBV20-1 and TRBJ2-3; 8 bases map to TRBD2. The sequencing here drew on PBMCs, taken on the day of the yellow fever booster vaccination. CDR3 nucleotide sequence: TGCAGTGCTAGGGGACTTAGCGGGACTAGCACAGATACGCAGTATTTT. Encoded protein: CSARGLSGTSTDTQYF.